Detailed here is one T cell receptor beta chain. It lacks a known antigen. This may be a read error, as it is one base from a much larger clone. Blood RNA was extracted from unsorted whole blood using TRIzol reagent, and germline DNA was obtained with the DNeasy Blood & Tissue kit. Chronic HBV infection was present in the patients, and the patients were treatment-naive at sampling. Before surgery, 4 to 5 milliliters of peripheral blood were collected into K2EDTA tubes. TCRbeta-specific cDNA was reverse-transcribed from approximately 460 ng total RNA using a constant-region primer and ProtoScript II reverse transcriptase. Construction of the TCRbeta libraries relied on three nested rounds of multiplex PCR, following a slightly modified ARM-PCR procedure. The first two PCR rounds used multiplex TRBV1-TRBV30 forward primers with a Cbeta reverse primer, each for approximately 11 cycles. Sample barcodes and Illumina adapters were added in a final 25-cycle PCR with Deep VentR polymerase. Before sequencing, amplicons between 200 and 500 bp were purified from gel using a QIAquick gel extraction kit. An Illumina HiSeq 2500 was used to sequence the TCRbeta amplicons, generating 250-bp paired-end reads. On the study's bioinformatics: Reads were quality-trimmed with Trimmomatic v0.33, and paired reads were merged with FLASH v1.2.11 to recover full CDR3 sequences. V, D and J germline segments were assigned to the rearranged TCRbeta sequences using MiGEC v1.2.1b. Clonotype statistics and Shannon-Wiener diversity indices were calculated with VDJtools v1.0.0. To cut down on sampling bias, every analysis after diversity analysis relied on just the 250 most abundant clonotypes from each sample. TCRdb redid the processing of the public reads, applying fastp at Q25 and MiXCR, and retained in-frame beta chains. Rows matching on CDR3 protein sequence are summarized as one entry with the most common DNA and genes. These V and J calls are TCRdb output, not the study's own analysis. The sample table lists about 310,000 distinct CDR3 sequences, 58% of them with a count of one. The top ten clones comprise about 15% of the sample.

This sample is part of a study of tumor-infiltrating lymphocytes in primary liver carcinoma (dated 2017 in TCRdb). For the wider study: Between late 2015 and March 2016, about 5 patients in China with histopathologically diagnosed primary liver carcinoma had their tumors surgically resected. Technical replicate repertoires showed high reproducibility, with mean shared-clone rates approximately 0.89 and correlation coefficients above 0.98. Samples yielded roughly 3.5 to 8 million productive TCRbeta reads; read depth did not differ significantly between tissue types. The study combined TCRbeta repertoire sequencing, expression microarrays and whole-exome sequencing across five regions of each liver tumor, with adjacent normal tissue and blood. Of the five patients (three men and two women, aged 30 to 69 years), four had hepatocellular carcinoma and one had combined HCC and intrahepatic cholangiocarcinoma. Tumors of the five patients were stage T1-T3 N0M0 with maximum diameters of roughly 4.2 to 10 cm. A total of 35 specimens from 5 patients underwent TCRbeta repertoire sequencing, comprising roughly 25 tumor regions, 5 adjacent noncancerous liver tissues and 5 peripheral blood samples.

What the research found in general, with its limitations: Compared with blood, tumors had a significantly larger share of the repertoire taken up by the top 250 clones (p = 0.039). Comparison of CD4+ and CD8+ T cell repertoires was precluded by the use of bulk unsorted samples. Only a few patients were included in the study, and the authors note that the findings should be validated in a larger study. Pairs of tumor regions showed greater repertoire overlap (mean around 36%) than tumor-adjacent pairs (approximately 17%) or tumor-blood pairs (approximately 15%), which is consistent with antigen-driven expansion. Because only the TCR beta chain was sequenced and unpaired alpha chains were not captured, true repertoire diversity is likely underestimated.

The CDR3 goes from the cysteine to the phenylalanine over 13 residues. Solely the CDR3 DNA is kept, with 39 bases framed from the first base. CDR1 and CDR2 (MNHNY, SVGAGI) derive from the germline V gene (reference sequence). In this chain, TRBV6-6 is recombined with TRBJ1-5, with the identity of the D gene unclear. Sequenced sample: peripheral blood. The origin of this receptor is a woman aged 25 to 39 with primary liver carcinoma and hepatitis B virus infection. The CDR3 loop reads CASTRQQDQPPHF. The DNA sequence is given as TGTGCCAGCACCAGGCAGCAGGACCAGCCCCCGCATTTT.